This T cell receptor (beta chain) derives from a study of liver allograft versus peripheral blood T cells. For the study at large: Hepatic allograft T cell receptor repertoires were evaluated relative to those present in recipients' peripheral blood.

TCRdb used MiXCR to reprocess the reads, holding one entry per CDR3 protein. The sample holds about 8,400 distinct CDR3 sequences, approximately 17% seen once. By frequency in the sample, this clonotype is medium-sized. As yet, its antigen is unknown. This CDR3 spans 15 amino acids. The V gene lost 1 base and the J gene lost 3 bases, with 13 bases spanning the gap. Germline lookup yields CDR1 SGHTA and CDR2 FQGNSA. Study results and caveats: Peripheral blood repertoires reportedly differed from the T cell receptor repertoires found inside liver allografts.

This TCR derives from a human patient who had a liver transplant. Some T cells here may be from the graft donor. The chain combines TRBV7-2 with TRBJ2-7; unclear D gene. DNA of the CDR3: TGTGCCAGCAGCTTAGGAGGTACGGACCTCTACGAGCAGTACTTC. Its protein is CASSLGGTDLYEQYF.